A selection of T cell receptor beta chains follows, all from one sample in a study of cytomegalovirus exposure and HLA in healthy donors. Profiling relied on immunoSEQ multiplex PCR, and the TCRdb table lists in-frame clones only, not all of them. The sample comprises 100,000 to 120,000 clones, more than 65% of which are singletons, and about an eighth rests with the top ten. Sample: PBMCs. These receptors came from a young man in good health and CMV-seropositive. CDR3s include the opening cysteine and the closing phenylalanine or tryptophan. A D gene is named only where the DNA matches it firmly. Clone size is not always given. Where it is, it says once, few, many or a class for expanded clones.

j_call d_call clone_size v_call cdr3_aa cdr3_nt
TRBJ2-7 NA NA TRBV11-1 CASSPWAGITYEQYF TGTGCCAGCAGCCCCTGGGCAGGGATCACCTACGAGCAGTACTTC
TRBJ2-5 NA NA TRBV7-8 CASSPYAGLQETQYF TGTGCCAGCAGCCCCTACGCGGGGTTACAAGAGACCCAGTACTTC
TRBJ2-3 TRBD2 once TRBV5-6 CASSLAVLAGGRDTQYF TGTGCCAGCAGCTTGGCCGTACTAGCGGGGGGAAGAGATACGCAGTATTTT
TRBJ1-1 TRBD1 NA TRBV6-5 CASSAYRGTEAFF TGTGCCAGCAGTGCTTACAGGGGGACTGAAGCTTTCTTT
TRBJ2-1 TRBD2 NA TRBV2 CASPLNGLAGEGDEQFF TGTGCCAGCCCCCTCAACGGGCTAGCGGGGGAGGGGGATGAGCAGTTCTTC
TRBJ2-2 TRBD2 NA TRBV9 CASSPRLAAGELFF TGTGCCAGCAGCCCCCGACTAGCGGCTGGGGAGCTGTTTTTT
TRBJ2-1 NA NA TRBV28 CASSLGALSYNEQFF TGTGCCAGCAGTTTAGGGGCCCTCTCCTACAATGAGCAGTTCTTC
TRBJ1-2 TRBD1 NA TRBV11-3 CASSEGTGVGYTF TGTGCCAGCAGCGAAGGGACAGGGGTCGGCTACACCTTC
TRBJ2-1 TRBD2 NA TRBV5-6 CASSFVRIAGSHEQFF TGTGCCAGCAGCTTCGTTAGGATAGCGGGGAGTCATGAGCAGTTCTTC
TRBJ2-5 NA once TRBV6-5 CASRTGNSLWETQYF TGTGCCAGCAGAACGGGGAACTCTTTATGGGAGACCCAGTACTTC
TRBJ1-1 TRBD1 once TRBV6-1 CASSGSGQGLDEAFF TGTGCCAGCAGTGGGAGTGGACAGGGGCTTGATGAAGCTTTCTTT
TRBJ2-7 NA NA TRBV19 CASSTFLPPGYEQYF TGTGCCAGTAGTACCTTCCTCCCCCCGGGGTACGAGCAGTACTTC
TRBJ1-6 TRBD1 NA TRBV5-1 CASSSGQGGSPLHF TGCGCCAGCAGCTCCGGACAGGGAGGTTCACCCCTCCACTTT
TRBJ2-3 NA NA TRBV5-5 CASSLFPGGTDTQYF TGTGCCAGCAGCTTGTTCCCAGGGGGCACAGATACGCAGTATTTT
TRBJ1-1 NA NA TRBV19 CASSILGGTEAFF TGTGCCAGTAGTATTTTGGGGGGCACTGAAGCTTTCTTT
TRBJ2-4 TRBD1 NA TRBV19 CASSPMMGQAMLIQYF TGTGCCAGTAGCCCCATGATGGGACAGGCTATGTTAATTCAGTACTTC
TRBJ1-2 NA NA TRBV30 CAWNQGLDYGYTF TGTGCCTGGAACCAGGGTTTGGACTATGGCTACACCTTC
TRBJ1-5 NA NA TRBV7-2 CASSLSGHQPQHF TGTGCCAGCAGCTTGAGCGGGCATCAGCCCCAGCATTTT
TRBJ2-2 TRBD2 NA TRBV18 CASHPQGAGGPSGELFF TGTGCCAGCCACCCCCAGGGAGCGGGGGGGCCGTCCGGGGAGCTGTTTTTT
TRBJ1-2 TRBD1 NA TRBV27 CASSLQPGGNYGYTF TGTGCCAGCAGTTTACAGCCAGGGGGTAACTATGGCTACACCTTC
TRBJ2-7 NA NA TRBV11-2 CASSPRDFSYEQYF TGTGCCAGCAGCCCCCGGGACTTCTCCTACGAGCAGTACTTC
TRBJ1-4 NA NA TRBV13 CASSSGGAGEKLFF TGTGCCAGCAGCTCCGGAGGGGCGGGGGAAAAACTGTTTTTT
TRBJ2-3 NA NA TRBV9 CASSVEGGAPDTQYF TGTGCCAGCAGCGTAGAAGGGGGGGCCCCAGATACGCAGTATTTT
TRBJ2-3 TRBD1 NA TRBV6-1 CASRPGQGADTQYF TGTGCCAGCAGACCGGGACAGGGGGCAGATACGCAGTATTTT
TRBJ2-7 TRBD1 NA TRBV6-1 CASSPGTGDPEQYF TGTGCCAGCAGTCCCGGGACAGGGGACCCCGAGCAGTACTTC
TRBJ2-7 TRBD1 NA TRBV4-2 CASSQLSGTGGFEQYF TGTGCCAGCAGCCAACTTTCCGGGACAGGGGGATTCGAGCAGTACTTC
TRBJ2-7 TRBD1 once TRBV6-5 CASIDRQGLGEQYF TGTGCCAGCATTGACCGACAGGGGCTCGGGGAGCAGTACTTC
TRBJ2-3 NA NA TRBV6-5 CASSYRVKDTQYF TGTGCCAGCAGTTACCGAGTCAAAGATACGCAGTATTTT
TRBJ2-3 TRBD1 NA TRBV6-5 CASSYQTGWGDTQYF TGTGCCAGCAGTTATCAGACAGGGTGGGGAGATACGCAGTATTTT
TRBJ1-6 NA NA TRBV28 CASSFVNSPLHF TGTGCCAGCAGTTTCGTGAATTCACCCCTCCACTTT
TRBJ1-1 NA NA TRBV6-6 CASSYSGGGGTEAFF TGTGCCAGCAGTTACTCGGGGGGGGGAGGCACTGAAGCTTTCTTT
TRBJ2-3 TRBD2 NA TRBV10-1 CASSAGTSGDTQYF TGCGCCAGCAGTGCCGGGACTAGCGGCGATACGCAGTATTTT
TRBJ1-1 NA NA TRBV7-2 CASTSYLNTEAFF TGTGCCAGCACCTCTTATTTGAACACTGAAGCTTTCTTT
TRBJ2-1 NA NA TRBV15 CATSRAKSSYNEQFF TGTGCCACCAGCAGAGCCAAGAGCTCCTACAATGAGCAGTTCTTC
TRBJ1-1 NA NA TRBV18 CASSLDGGGEAFF TGTGCCAGCTCTCTGGATGGGGGCGGGGAAGCTTTCTTT
TRBJ2-1 TRBD2 NA TRBV18 CASSPSVAGFYNEQFF TGTGCCAGCTCACCGTCAGTAGCGGGCTTCTACAATGAGCAGTTCTTC
TRBJ2-7 NA NA TRBV7-9 CASSFRDTPYEQYF TGTGCCAGCAGCTTCCGGGACACTCCCTACGAGCAGTACTTC
TRBJ1-1 NA NA TRBV4-1 CASSQDPGDLNTEAFF TGCGCCAGCAGCCAAGATCCGGGGGATCTGAACACTGAAGCTTTCTTT
TRBJ1-4 NA NA TRBV18 CASRDSPTIEKLFF TGTGCCAGCAGGGATTCCCCGACTATTGAAAAACTGTTTTTT
TRBJ1-5 NA NA TRBV5-6 CASSWSQEGNQPQHF TGTGCCAGCAGCTGGTCACAGGAAGGCAATCAGCCCCAGCATTTT
TRBJ1-1 NA NA TRBV7-2 CASSLARRDTEAFF TGTGCCAGCAGCTTAGCGAGGAGGGACACTGAAGCTTTCTTT
TRBJ2-1 TRBD2 NA TRBV11-2 CASSDGLAGVLSYNEQFF TGTGCCAGCAGCGATGGGCTAGCGGGGGTTCTGAGCTACAATGAGCAGTTCTTC
TRBJ1-5 NA NA TRBV5-6 CASSFSPRGDQPQHF TGTGCCAGCAGCTTCTCTCCCAGAGGTGATCAGCCCCAGCATTTT
TRBJ2-1 NA NA TRBV7-2 CASSLASIYNEQFF TGTGCCAGCAGCTTAGCGTCCATCTACAATGAGCAGTTCTTC
TRBJ1-4 NA NA TRBV6-5 CASSYSAGEKLFF TGTGCCAGCAGTTACAGCGCGGGGGAAAAACTGTTTTTT
TRBJ1-1 NA NA TRBV11-3 CASSFRQGLEAFF TGTGCCAGCAGCTTTCGGCAGGGCCTTGAAGCTTTCTTT
TRBJ1-2 TRBD1 few TRBV4-3 CASRLRQGQGTYTF TGCGCCAGCAGGTTGAGACAGGGGCAAGGAACCTACACCTTC
TRBJ2-6 NA NA TRBV12-2 CASRLGQGSTGANVLTF TGTGCAAGTCGCTTGGGACAGGGGTCGACTGGGGCCAACGTCCTGACTTTC
TRBJ2-1 NA NA TRBV11-1 CASSFRHTGEQFF TGTGCCAGCAGCTTCAGACACACGGGGGAGCAGTTCTTC
TRBJ2-3 NA NA TRBV5-6 CASSLRGIGTDTQYF TGTGCCAGCAGCCTCAGGGGAATTGGCACAGATACGCAGTATTTT
TRBJ1-4 NA NA TRBV28 CASSLPSWEGVNEKLFF TGTGCCAGCAGTTTACCCTCCTGGGAGGGGGTTAATGAAAAACTGTTTTTT
TRBJ2-7 TRBD1 NA TRBV28 CASSEDRGHEQYF TGTGCCAGCAGCGAAGACAGGGGGCACGAGCAGTACTTC
TRBJ1-2 NA NA TRBV2 CASSIPSRGYTF TGTGCCAGCAGTATACCAAGTAGAGGCTACACCTTC
TRBJ2-5 NA NA TRBV7-9 CASSFRGRGSETQYF TGTGCCAGCAGCTTTAGAGGCAGGGGCTCAGAGACCCAGTACTTC
TRBJ2-5 NA NA TRBV6-5 CASSYSYSQETQYF TGTGCCAGCAGTTACTCTTACAGCCAAGAGACCCAGTACTTC
TRBJ2-1 NA NA TRBV7-9 CASSLGGVDEQFF TGTGCCAGCAGCTTAGGCGGGGTCGATGAGCAGTTCTTC